The 32 T cell receptor beta chains in this list originate from one sample, sequenced in a study of blood T cell repertoires in COVID-19. Sequencing used immunoSEQ multiplex PCR; TCRdb keeps in-frame clones, though not all of them. The repertoire holds some 430,000 clones, with roughly 91% as singletons. The sample was PBMCs or T cells enriched from blood (not recorded which). These receptors came from a man aged 18 to 30 who had recovered from COVID-19.

The chain employs TRBV4-1 and TRBJ2-7; D is possibly TRBD2 (5 bases). The CDR3 has 15 residues. Trimming took off 4 bases at V and 1 base at J, with 14 bases between the two ends. Germline CDR1 and CDR2: MGHRA and YSYEKL. CDR3 sequence: CASSLSGGPSYEQYF. CDR3 DNA: TGCGCCAGCAGCCTGAGCGGCGGGCCGTCCTACGAGCAGTACTTC.

This rearrangement joins TRBV18 to TRBJ2-5, with D maybe TRBD2 (6 bases). The CDR3 is made up of 15 amino acids. The V end was cut by 1 base, the J end by 1 base, with 10 bases between. Germline V gene lookup returns CDR1 KGHSH and CDR2 LQKENI. In DNA, the CDR3 is TGTGCCAGCTCACCACTCCCTAGCGCCCAAGAGACCCAGTACTTC. It codes for CASSPLPSAQETQYF.

The chain uses TRBV29-1 and TRBJ1-1, with D tentatively TRBD1 (6 bases). Germline CDR1 is SQVTM and CDR2 is ANQGSEA. Between the trimmed V and J ends, which lost 6 bases and 1 base, there was a span of 15 bases. The CDR3 loop spans 14 amino acids. This CDR3 reads CSVSGGRENTEAFF. Here the CDR3 DNA reads TGCAGCGTCTCCGGGGGGCGAGAGAACACTGAAGCTTTCTTT.

The rearrangement links TRBV12-3 or TRBV12-4 to TRBJ1-1; D perhaps matches TRBD1 (5 bases). The CDR3 totals 13 residues. The germline V and J ends were trimmed by 7 bases and 1 base, with 10 bases remaining between them. CDR3 nucleotides: TGTGCCAGCAATTACGGGGGGAACACTGAAGCTTTCTTT. It codes for CASNYGGNTEAFF.

V and J are TRBV30 and TRBJ2-2; possibly TRBD2 for D (5 bases). CDR3 length equals 14 residues. Trimming removed 0 bases at V and 6 bases at J, with 11 bases between. Germline lookup yields CDR1 GTSNPN and CDR2 SVGIG (reference sequence). The CDR3 DNA reads as TGTGCCTGGAGTGTACTTCGGGGTCCCGGGGAGCTGTTTTTT. Translated: CAWSVLRGPGELFF.

This clone has only one observation. This chain connects TRBV5-1 to TRBJ1-5; D not certain. V was trimmed by 4 bases and J by 1 base, leaving 12 bases between them. Germline lookup yields CDR1 SGHRS and CDR2 YFSETQ. CDR3 length: 15 residues. The CDR3 region is CASSPGGRSNQPQHF. CDR3 DNA sequence: TGCGCCAGCAGCCCCGGAGGTAGAAGCAATCAGCCCCAGCATTTT.

The gene calls are TRBV9 and TRBJ2-7, with a weak D call TRBD2 (6 bases). The CDR3 runs to 13 residues. Germline V gene data show CDR1 as SGDLS and CDR2 as YYNGEE. Trimming removed 3 bases at V and 7 bases at J, with 14 bases between. CDR3 coding DNA: TGTGCCAGCAGCGACGGTCCGGGAGAGGAGCAGTACTTC. Its translation: CASSDGPGEEQYF.

The chain has TRBV7-8 and TRBJ2-2; 10 bases fit TRBD2. V trimming: 6 bases; J trimming: 1 base; junction bases outside the gene matches: 5. Germline lookup yields CDR1 SGHVS and CDR2 FQNEAQ. The length of the CDR3 is 16 residues. CDR3 loop: CASRRGTSENTGELFF. CDR3 bases: TGTGCCAGCAGGCGAGGGACTAGCGAGAACACCGGGGAGCTGTTTTTT.

CDR3 in amino acids: CASSYAGQGGSYNEQFF. The CDR3 DNA reads as TGTGCCAGCAGTTACGCCGGGCAGGGCGGCTCCTACAATGAGCAGTTCTTC. J is TRBJ2-1 and V is TRBV2, with a possible D match to TRBD1 (5 bases). Trimming shortened V by 5 bases and J by 0 bases, and 17 bases separated the two germline ends. Germline V lookup: CDR1 SNHLY, CDR2 FYNNEI. There are 17 residues in the CDR3.

This chain uses TRBV18 with TRBJ1-1; 7 bases line up with TRBD1. The CDR3 covers 16 residues. Germline values: CDR1 KGHSH, CDR2 LQKENI. The V gene end was trimmed by 6 bases and the J gene end by 1 base; junction bases not matched to a gene: 11. CDR3 in amino acids: CASSPGTDLGNTEAFF. The DNA for the CDR3 is TGTGCCAGCTCGCCCGGGACAGACCTCGGGAACACTGAAGCTTTCTTT.

This clone appeared a single time. The genes are TRBV29-1 and TRBJ2-2; perhaps TRBD2 as D (5 bases). Trimming took 7 bases from V and 1 from J, leaving 13 bases between them. The CDR3 covers 14 residues. Germline V gene sequence: CDR1 SQVTM, CDR2 ANQGSEA. The CDR3 sequence: CSASLEGNTGELFF. CDR3 nucleotide sequence: TGCAGCGCCTCACTAGAGGGGAACACCGGGGAGCTGTTTTTT.

The genes are TRBV29-1 and TRBJ2-1; the match to TRBD2 covers 12 bases. CDR3 size: 15 residues. V lost 4 bases, J lost 2 bases, and 3 bases stayed unmatched. Per germline, CDR1 SQVTM and CDR2 ANQGSEA. The CDR3 DNA is TGCAGCGTTGCTAGCGGGAGGGCCACCTACAATGAGCAGTTCTTC. This codes for CSVASGRATYNEQFF.

The chain joins TRBV2 to TRBJ1-3, with D tentatively TRBD1 (5 bases). Germline assignment: CDR1 SNHLY and CDR2 FYNNEI. V lost 4 bases and J lost 4, with 14 bases in between. The CDR3 is made up of 15 amino acids. The CDR3 bases are TGTGCCAGCAGTGCGGCAGGGTGGGGAGGAAACACCATATATTTT. Encoded protein: CASSAAGWGGNTIYF.

This rearrangement joins TRBV11-3 to TRBJ1-1; no firm D call. V gave up 0 bases and J gave up 0 bases, with 8 bases separating them. Germline values: CDR1 SGHNT, CDR2 YENEEA. The CDR3 runs to 15 residues. CDR3 sequence: CASSLEGRMNTEAFF. CDR3 in DNA: TGTGCCAGCAGCTTAGAAGGCAGGATGAACACTGAAGCTTTCTTT.

The V gene is TRBV7-9, the J gene TRBJ2-3; 10 nucleotides line up with TRBD1. This CDR3 has 15 residues. The V gene's germline CDR1 is SEHNR and CDR2 FQNEAQ (reference sequence). The V and J ends lost 0 bases and 8 bases, in that order; junction bases with no gene match: 5. This CDR3 is CASSLAGTGDRTQYF. DNA of the CDR3: TGTGCCAGCAGCTTAGCTGGGACAGGGGATCGTACGCAGTATTTT. Full variable domain (missing parts from reference TRBV7-9 and TRBJ2-3): DTGVSQNPRHKITKRGQNVTFRCDPISEHNRLYWYRQTLGQGPEFLTYFQNEAQLEKSRLLSDRFSAERPKGSFSTLEIQRTEQGDSAMYLCASSLAGTGDRTQYFGPGTRLTVL.

The rearrangement links TRBV14 to TRBJ1-1; D not resolved. Trimming took 0 bases from V and 11 from J, leaving 13 bases between them. CDR1 and CDR2 (germline): SGHDN, FVKESK. The CDR3 is 13 amino acids. Here the CDR3 DNA reads TGTGCCAGCAGCCAAGATCGTATAGCGGGGGCTTTCTTT. Amino acid sequence: CASSQDRIAGAFF.

V usage is TRBV9 and J usage is TRBJ1-1, with D perhaps matching TRBD1 (6 bases). The V gene lost 3 bases and the J gene lost 4 bases, with 16 bases spanning the gap. Germline CDR1 is SGDLS and CDR2 is YYNGEE. CDR3 size: 15 residues. CDR3: CASSALSRGSTEAFF. In DNA form, the CDR3 reads TGTGCCAGCAGCGCCCTTAGCAGGGGCTCCACTGAAGCTTTCTTT.

This rearrangement joins TRBV6-4 to TRBJ1-5, with 9 bases aligning to TRBD1. J was trimmed by 2 bases and V by 5 bases; bases with no gene match: 4. The CDR3 has 15 residues. Looked up from germline, CDR1 is MRHNA and CDR2 is SNTAGT. The CDR3 here is CASSRQGGGNQPQHF. As DNA, the CDR3 is TGTGCCAGCAGTAGACAGGGGGGAGGCAATCAGCCCCAGCATTTT.

The CDR3 loop reads CSVEPNSNEQFF. The CDR3, as DNA: TGCAGCGTTGAACCTAACAGCAATGAGCAGTTCTTC. The chain has TRBV29-1 and TRBJ2-1, with unresolved D. The CDR3 consists of 12 residues. Germline V lookup: CDR1 SQVTM, CDR2 ANQGSEA. V was trimmed by 2 bases and J by 6 bases, leaving 8 bases between them.

The CDR3, as DNA: TGTGCCAGCAGTGGACAAATTGGGCGTAGCACTGAAGCTTTCTTT. Protein sequence: CASSGQIGRSTEAFF. The chain carries TRBV25-1 and TRBJ1-1; D unclear. V lost 4 bases and J 4 bases, leaving 16 bases between the germline ends. Germline CDR1 and CDR2: MGHDK and SYGVNS. The CDR3 extends over 15 amino acids.

The J gene is TRBJ2-1, the V gene TRBV5-8; D unresolved. Trimming left V 7 bases short and J 8 bases short, with 10 bases between. Germline V gene sequence: CDR1 SGHTS, CDR2 YDEGEE. There are 11 residues in the CDR3. CDR3 sequence (DNA): TGTGCCAGCGGCAGAGGTTATGAGCAGTTCTTC. This translates into CASGRGYEQFF.

V is TRBV5-1 and J is TRBJ2-7; D is perhaps TRBD2 (6 bases). The CDR3 extends over 13 amino acids. Germline V CDR1 and CDR2: SGHRS, YFSETQ. Trimming left V 4 bases short and J 4 bases short, with 12 bases between. The CDR3 region is CASSPLGGYEQYF. Written as DNA, the CDR3 is TGCGCCAGCAGCCCCTTGGGGGGTTACGAGCAGTACTTC.

CDR3 nucleotide sequence: TGTGCCAGCAGCTTGCTCAACTATGGCTACACCTTC. Protein: CASSLLNYGYTF. This sequence joins TRBV5-5 and TRBJ1-2; D is uncertain. The CDR3 contains 12 residues. The V gene lost 1 base and the J gene lost 2 bases, with 3 bases spanning the gap. Looked up from germline, CDR1 is SGHKS and CDR2 is YYEKEE (reference sequence).

This clone appeared a few times. V gene TRBV18 combines with J gene TRBJ2-3, with D unresolved. Per germline, CDR1 KGHSH and CDR2 LQKENI. The ends were cut back, 0 bases at V and 1 base at J, with 5 bases in the middle. The CDR3 has 14 residues. For the CDR3, the DNA is TGTGCCAGCTCACCACCGGGCCGCACAGATACGCAGTATTTT. It yields the protein CASSPPGRTDTQYF.

This chain joins TRBV28 and TRBJ1-2; TRBD1 is a possible D gene (6 bases). Germline V lookup: CDR1 MDHEN, CDR2 SYDVKM. CDR3 size: 15 residues. V was cut by 3 bases and J by 3 bases, with 14 bases left in between. The CDR3 DNA is TGTGCCAGCAGTTTCTCGGGGGGCGCCTACTATGGCTACACCTTC. It translates to CASSFSGGAYYGYTF.

This rearrangement joins TRBV7-8 to TRBJ1-1; 8 bases map to TRBD1. The CDR3 is 14 residues long. Germline V CDR1 and CDR2: SGHVS, FQNEAQ. V trimming: 1 base; J trimming: 5 bases; junction bases outside the gene matches: 3. CDR3: CASSLGTGNTEAFF. In nucleotides, the CDR3 is TGTGCCAGCAGCTTAGGGACAGGGAATACTGAAGCTTTCTTT.

The rearrangement uses TRBV23-1 and TRBJ1-2; a possible D gene is TRBD1 (6 bases). TRBV23-1 is known as an ORF, though its function is uncertain. The CDR3 consists of 15 residues. The V end lost 5 bases, the J end lost 8 bases, and 21 bases lay between the germline ends. The CDR3: CASSNTLGARKGYTF. The CDR3 DNA follows: TGCGCCAGCAGTAACACGTTGGGGGCCCGGAAAGGCTACACCTTC.

The chain carries TRBV6-5 and TRBJ1-2; weak D call: TRBD1 (6 bases). V lost 6 bases and J lost 5, with 16 bases in between. Germline-derived CDR1 and CDR2 are MNHEY and SVGAGI. The CDR3 has 14 residues. The CDR3 bases are TGTGCCAGCAGCGCCCTCGGGACACAATATGGCTACACCTTC. It yields the protein CASSALGTQYGYTF.

The gene calls are TRBV7-9 and TRBJ2-2, with D maybe TRBD2 (5 bases). This CDR3 contains 19 residues. Germline assignment: CDR1 SEHNR and CDR2 FQNEAQ (reference sequence). V was clipped by 5 bases and J by 0 bases, with 22 bases between them. CDR3 sequence: CASSDPINSVRPNTGELFF. Written as DNA, the CDR3 is TGTGCCAGCAGCGACCCTATTAATAGCGTTAGGCCGAACACCGGGGAGCTGTTTTTT.

The chain couples TRBV27 to TRBJ1-1, with D unresolved. The CDR3 has 13 residues. Germline loops: CDR1 MNHEY, CDR2 SMNVEV (reference sequence). V dropped 6 bases and J dropped 4 bases, with 12 bases sitting between them. CDR3 sequence reads: CASREAGITEAFF. The DNA of the CDR3 is TGTGCCAGCAGGGAGGCGGGAATCACTGAAGCTTTCTTT.

The V call is TRBV28, the J call TRBJ1-2; D not certain. CDR3 length equals 12 residues. Germline V CDR1 and CDR2: MDHEN, SYDVKM. V lost 5 bases and J lost 8, with 12 bases in between. CDR3 protein: CASSPLLAGYTF. The CDR3 coding sequence is TGTGCCAGCAGTCCTCTATTAGCGGGCTACACCTTC.

This clone came up a few times. The gene calls are TRBV28 and TRBJ1-5; 9 bases line up with TRBD1. CDR3 size: 20 residues. V was pared by 7 bases and J by 5 bases, with 24 bases of the junction left unmatched. From germline, CDR1 is MDHEN and CDR2 SYDVKM. The CDR3 nucleotides are TGTGCCAGCAAGGTTTGGTTGACGGACAGGGGTCTGGGGAGACATCAGCCCCAGCATTTT. Its protein is CASKVWLTDRGLGRHQPQHF.